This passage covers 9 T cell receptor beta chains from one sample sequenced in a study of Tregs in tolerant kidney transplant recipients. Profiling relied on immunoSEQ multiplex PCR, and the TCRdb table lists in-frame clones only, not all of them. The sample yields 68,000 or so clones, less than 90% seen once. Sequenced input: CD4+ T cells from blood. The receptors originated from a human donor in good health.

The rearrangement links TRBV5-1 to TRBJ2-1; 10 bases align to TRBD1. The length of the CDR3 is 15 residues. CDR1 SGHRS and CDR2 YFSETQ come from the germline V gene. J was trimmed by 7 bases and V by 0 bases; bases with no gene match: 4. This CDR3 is CASSLGSGQGNEQFF. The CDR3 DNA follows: TGCGCCAGCAGCTTGGGTTCGGGACAGGGGAATGAGCAGTTCTTC.

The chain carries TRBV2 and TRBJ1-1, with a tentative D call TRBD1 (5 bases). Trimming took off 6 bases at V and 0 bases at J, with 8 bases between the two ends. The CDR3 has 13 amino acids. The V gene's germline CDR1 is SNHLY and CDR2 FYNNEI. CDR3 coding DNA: TGTGCCAGCAGACGACAGATGAACACTGAAGCTTTCTTT. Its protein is CASRRQMNTEAFF.

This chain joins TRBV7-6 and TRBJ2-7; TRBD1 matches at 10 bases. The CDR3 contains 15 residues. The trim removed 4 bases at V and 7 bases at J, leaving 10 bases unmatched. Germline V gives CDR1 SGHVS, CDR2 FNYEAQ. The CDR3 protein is CASSWDGTGVGEQYF. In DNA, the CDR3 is TGTGCCAGCAGCTGGGACGGGACAGGGGTAGGGGAGCAGTACTTC.

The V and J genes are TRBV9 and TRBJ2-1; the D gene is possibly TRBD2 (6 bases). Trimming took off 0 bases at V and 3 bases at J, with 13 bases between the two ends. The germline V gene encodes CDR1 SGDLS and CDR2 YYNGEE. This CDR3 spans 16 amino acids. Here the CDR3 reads CASSVGSGLLYNEQFF. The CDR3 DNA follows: TGTGCCAGCAGCGTAGGTAGCGGTCTACTCTACAATGAGCAGTTCTTC.

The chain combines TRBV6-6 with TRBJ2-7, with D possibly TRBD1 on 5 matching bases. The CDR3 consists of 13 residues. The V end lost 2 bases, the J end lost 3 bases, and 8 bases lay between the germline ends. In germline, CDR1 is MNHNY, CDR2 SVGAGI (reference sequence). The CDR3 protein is CASSYAQGYEQYF. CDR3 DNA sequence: TGTGCCAGCAGTTACGCGCAGGGCTACGAGCAGTACTTC.

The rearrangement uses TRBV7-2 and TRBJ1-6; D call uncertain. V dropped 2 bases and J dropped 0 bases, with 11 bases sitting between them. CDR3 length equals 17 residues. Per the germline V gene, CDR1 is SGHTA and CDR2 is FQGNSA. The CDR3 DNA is TGTGCCAGCAGCTTAATCGGCCGGAGCTCCTATAATTCACCCCTCCACTTT. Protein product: CASSLIGRSSYNSPLHF.

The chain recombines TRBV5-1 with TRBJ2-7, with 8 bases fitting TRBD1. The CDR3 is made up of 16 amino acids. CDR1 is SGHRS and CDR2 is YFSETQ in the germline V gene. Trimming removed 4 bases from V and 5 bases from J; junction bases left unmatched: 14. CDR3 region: CASSTGTGSHINEQYF. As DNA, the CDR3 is TGCGCCAGCAGCACCGGGACAGGTAGTCATATCAACGAGCAGTACTTC.

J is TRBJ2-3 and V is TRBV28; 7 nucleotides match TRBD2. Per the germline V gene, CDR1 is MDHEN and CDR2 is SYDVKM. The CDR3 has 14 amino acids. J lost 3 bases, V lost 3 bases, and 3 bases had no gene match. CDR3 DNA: TGTGCCAGCAGTTTTTCGGGGGGTACAGATACGCAGTATTTT. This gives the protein CASSFSGGTDTQYF.

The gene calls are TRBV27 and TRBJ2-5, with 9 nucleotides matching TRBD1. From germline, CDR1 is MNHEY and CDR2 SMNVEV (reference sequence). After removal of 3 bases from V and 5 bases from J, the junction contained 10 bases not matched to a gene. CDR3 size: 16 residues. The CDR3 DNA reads TGTGCCAGCAGTTTGGGGGACAGGGTCCATCGGGAGACCCAGTACTTC. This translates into CASSLGDRVHRETQYF.